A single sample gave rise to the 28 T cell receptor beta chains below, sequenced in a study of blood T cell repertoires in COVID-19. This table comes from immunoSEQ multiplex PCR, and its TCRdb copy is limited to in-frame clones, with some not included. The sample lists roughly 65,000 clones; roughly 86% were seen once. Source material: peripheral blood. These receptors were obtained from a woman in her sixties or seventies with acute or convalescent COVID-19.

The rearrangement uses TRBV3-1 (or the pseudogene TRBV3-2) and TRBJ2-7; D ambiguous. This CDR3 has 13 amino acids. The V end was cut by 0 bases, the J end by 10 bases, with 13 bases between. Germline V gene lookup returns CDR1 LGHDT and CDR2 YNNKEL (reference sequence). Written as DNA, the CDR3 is TGTGCCAGCAGCCAAGATCAGATCTCCAGACAGTACTTC. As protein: CASSQDQISRQYF.

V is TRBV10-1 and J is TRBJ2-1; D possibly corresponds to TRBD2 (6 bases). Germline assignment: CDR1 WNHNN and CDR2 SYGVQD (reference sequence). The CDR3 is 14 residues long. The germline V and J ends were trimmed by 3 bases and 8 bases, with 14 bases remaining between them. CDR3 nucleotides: TGCGCCAGCAGTGATGGAGGGTCCAGGGATGAGCAGTTCTTC. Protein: CASSDGGSRDEQFF.

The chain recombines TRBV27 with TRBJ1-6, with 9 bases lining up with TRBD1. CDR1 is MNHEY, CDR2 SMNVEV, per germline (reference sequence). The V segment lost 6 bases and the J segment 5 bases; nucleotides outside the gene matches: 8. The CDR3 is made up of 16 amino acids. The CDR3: CASRGTGNRNNSPLHF. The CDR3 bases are TGTGCCAGCAGAGGGACAGGGAATAGGAATAATTCACCCCTCCACTTT.

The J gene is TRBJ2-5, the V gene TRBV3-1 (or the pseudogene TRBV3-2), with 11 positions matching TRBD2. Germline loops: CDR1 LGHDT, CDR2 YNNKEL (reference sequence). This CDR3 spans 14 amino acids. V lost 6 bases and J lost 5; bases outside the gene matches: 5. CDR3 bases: TGTGCCAGCAGTATAGCGGGGGGGCCCGAGACCCAGTACTTC. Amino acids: CASSIAGGPETQYF.

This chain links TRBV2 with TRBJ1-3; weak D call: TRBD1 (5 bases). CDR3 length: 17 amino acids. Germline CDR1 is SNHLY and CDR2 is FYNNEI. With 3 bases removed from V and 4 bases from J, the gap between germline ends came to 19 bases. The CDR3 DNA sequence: TGTGCCAGCAGTGAGTTCGCCAGGGCTTCTAGGGGAAACACCATATATTTT. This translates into CASSEFARASRGNTIYF.

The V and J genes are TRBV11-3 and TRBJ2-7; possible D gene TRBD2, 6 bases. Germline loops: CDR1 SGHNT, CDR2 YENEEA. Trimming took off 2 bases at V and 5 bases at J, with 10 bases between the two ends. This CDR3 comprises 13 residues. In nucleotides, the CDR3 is TGTGCCAGCAGCTTAAGGCCGGGGGACGAGCAGTACTTC. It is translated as CASSLRPGDEQYF.

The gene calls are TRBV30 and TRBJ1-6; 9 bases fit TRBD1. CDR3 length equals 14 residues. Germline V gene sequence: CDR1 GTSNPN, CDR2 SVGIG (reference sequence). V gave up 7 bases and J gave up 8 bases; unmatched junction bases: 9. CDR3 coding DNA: TGTGCCTTCGGGTCCGGGACAGGGTATTCACCCCTCCACTTT. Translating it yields CAFGSGTGYSPLHF.

The CDR3 region has the DNA TGTGCCAGCAGTTCGGGACTTTTCGAGCAGTACTTC. Its protein is CASSSGLFEQYF. This chain uses TRBV12-3 or TRBV12-4 with TRBJ2-7, with TRBD2 as a possible D gene (6 bases). V was cut by 4 bases and J by 6 bases, with 10 bases left in between. This CDR3 has 12 residues.

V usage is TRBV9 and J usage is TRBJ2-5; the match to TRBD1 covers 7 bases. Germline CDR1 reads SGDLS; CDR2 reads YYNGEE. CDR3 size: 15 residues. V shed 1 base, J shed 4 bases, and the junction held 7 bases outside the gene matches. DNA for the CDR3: TGTGCCAGCAGCGTAAACCCCGCAGGGGGAGAGACCCAGTACTTC. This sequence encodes CASSVNPAGGETQYF.

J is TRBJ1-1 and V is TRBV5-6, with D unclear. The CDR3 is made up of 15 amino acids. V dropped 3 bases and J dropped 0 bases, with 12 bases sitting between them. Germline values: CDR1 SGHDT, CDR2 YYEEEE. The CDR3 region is CASSWAAGMNTEAFF. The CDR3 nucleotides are TGTGCCAGCAGCTGGGCCGCGGGGATGAACACTGAAGCTTTCTTT.

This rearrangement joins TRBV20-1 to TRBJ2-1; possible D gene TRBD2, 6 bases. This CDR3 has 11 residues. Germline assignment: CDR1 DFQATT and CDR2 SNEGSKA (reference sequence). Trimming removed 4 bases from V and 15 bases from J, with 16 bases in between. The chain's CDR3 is CSAMGSGDMFF. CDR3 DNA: TGCAGTGCTATGGGTAGCGGTGATATGTTCTTC.

CDR3 amino acids: CASSYSRGNEKLFF. The CDR3 nucleotides are TGTGCCAGCAGTTATTCCAGGGGGAATGAAAAACTGTTTTTT. The rearrangement uses TRBV6-5 and TRBJ1-4, with TRBD1 matching over 7 bases. Germline assignment: CDR1 MNHEY and CDR2 SVGAGI. CDR3 length: 14 residues. The ends lost 3 bases at V and 5 bases at J; junction bases unmatched: 3.

Here the CDR3 DNA reads TGTGCCACCTCGGACAGGGGTGACAAGAATCAGCCCCAGCATTTT. It codes for CATSDRGDKNQPQHF. V usage is TRBV10-3 and J usage is TRBJ1-5; 9 nucleotides align to TRBD1. Looked up from germline, CDR1 is ENHRY and CDR2 is SYGVKD. This CDR3 comprises 15 residues. J lost 4 bases, V lost 10 bases, and 11 bases had no gene match.

The CDR3 sequence is CASGDTGVGGQPQHF. DNA of the CDR3: TGTGCCAGTGGGGACACAGGGGTTGGTGGTCAGCCCCAGCATTTT. The chain joins TRBV19 to TRBJ1-5; TRBD1 agrees at 7 bases. CDR3 length: 15 residues. V dropped 8 bases and J dropped 6; count of bases not matched to a gene: 13. Germline values: CDR1 LNHDA, CDR2 SQIVND (reference sequence). The full variable domain, completed using reference TRBV19 and TRBJ1-5, is DGGITQSPKYLFRKEGQNVTLSCEQNLNHDAMYWYRQDPGQGLRLIYYSQIVNDFQKGDIAEGYSVSREKKESFPLTVTSAQKNPTAFYLCASGDTGVGGQPQHFGDGTRLSIL.

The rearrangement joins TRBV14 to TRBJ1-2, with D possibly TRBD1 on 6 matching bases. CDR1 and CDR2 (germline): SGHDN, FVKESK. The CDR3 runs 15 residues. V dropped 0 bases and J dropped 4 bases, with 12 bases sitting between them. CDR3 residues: CASSQDNRVGYGYTF. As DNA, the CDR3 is TGTGCCAGCAGCCAAGATAACAGGGTGGGCTATGGCTACACCTTC.

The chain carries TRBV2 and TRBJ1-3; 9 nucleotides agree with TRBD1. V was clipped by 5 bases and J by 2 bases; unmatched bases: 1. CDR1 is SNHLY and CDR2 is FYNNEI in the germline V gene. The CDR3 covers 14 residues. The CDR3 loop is CASSNRGPGNTIYF. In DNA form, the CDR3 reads TGTGCCAGCAGTAACAGGGGGCCTGGAAACACCATATATTTT.

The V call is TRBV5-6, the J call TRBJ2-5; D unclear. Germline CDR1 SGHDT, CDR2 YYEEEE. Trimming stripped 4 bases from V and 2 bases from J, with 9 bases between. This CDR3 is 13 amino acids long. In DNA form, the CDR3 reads TGTGCCAGCAGCATACAACCGCAAGAGACCCAGTACTTC. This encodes CASSIQPQETQYF. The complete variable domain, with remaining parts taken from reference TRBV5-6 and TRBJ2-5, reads DAGVTQSPTHLIKTRGQQVTLRCSPKSGHDTVSWYQQALGQGPQFIFQYYEEEERQRGNFPDRFSGHQFPNYSSELNVNALLLGDSALYLCASSIQPQETQYFGPGTRLLVL.

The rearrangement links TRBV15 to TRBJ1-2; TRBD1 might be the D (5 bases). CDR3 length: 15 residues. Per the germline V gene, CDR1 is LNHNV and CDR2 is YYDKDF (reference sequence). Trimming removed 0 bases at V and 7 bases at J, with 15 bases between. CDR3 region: CATSRDGFRASGYTF. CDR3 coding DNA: TGTGCCACCAGCAGAGATGGATTCAGGGCCAGTGGCTACACCTTC.

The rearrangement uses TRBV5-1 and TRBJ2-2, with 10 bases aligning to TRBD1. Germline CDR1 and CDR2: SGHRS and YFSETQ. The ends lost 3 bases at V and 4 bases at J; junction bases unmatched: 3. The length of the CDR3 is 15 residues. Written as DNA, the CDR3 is TGCGCCAGCAGCTCCGGGACAGGGGTCACCGGGGAGCTGTTTTTT. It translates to CASSSGTGVTGELFF.

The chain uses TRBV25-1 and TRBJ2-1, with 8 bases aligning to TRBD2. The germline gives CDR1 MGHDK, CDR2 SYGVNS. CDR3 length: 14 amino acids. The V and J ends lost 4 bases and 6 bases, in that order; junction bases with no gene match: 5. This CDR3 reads CASSVAGGLNEQFF. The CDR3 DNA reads TGTGCCAGCAGTGTCGCGGGGGGCCTCAATGAGCAGTTCTTC. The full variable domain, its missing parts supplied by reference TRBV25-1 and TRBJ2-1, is EADIYQTPRYLVIGTGKKITLECSQTMGHDKMYWYQQDPGMELHLIHYSYGVNSTEKGDLSSESTVSRIRTEHFPLTLESARPSHTSQYLCASSVAGGLNEQFFGPGTRLTVL.

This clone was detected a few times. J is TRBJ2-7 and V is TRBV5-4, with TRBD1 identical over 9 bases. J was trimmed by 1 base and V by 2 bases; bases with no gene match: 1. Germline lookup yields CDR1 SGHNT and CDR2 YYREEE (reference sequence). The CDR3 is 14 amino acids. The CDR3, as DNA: TGTGCCAGCAGCTTCGGGACAGGGTCCTACGAGCAGTACTTC. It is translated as CASSFGTGSYEQYF.

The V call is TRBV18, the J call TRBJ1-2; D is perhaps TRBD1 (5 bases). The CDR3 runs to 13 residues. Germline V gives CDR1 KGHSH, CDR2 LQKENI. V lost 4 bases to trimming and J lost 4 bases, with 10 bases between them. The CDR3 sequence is CASSQGLLYGYTF. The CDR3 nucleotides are TGTGCCAGCTCACAGGGGCTCCTCTATGGCTACACCTTC.

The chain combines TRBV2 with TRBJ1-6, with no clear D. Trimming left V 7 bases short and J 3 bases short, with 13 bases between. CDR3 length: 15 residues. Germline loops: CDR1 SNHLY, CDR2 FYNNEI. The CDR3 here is CASTQHLYYNSPLHF. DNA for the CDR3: TGTGCCAGCACCCAACACCTTTACTATAATTCACCCCTCCACTTT.

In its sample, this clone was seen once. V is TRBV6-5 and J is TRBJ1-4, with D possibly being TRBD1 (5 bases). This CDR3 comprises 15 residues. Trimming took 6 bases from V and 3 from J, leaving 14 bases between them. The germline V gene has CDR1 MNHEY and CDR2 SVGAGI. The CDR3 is CASRGTGGSNEKLFF. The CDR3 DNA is TGTGCCAGCAGGGGGACCGGGGGATCTAATGAAAAACTGTTTTTT.

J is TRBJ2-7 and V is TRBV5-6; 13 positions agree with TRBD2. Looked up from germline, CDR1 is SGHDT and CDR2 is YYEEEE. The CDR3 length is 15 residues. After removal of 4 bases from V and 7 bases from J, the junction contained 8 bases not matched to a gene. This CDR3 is CASSLGLAGVREQYF. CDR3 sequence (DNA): TGTGCCAGCAGCCTCGGACTAGCGGGGGTTCGAGAGCAGTACTTC.

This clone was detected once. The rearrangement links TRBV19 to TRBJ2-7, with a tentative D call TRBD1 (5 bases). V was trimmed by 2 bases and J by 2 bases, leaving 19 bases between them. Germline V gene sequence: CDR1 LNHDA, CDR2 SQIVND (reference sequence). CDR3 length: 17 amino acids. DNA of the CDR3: TGTGCCAGTAGTATAATCCCCACCAGGGCGGAGACCTACGAGCAGTACTTC. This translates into CASSIIPTRAETYEQYF.

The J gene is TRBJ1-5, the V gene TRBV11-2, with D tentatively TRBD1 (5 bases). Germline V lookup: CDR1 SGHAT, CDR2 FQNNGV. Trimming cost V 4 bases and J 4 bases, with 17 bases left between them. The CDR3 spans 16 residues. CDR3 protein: CASSSLDSGLNQPQHF. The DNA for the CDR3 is TGTGCCAGCAGCTCTCTCGACAGTGGGTTGAATCAGCCCCAGCATTTT.

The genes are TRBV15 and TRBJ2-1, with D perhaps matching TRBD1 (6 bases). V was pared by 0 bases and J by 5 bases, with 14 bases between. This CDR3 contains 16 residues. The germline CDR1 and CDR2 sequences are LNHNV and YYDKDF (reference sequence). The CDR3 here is CATSREAGAWDNEQFF. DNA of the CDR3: TGTGCCACCAGCAGAGAAGCAGGGGCGTGGGACAATGAGCAGTTCTTC.